This T cell receptor (beta chain) was found in a study of T cell clonality in common variable immunodeficiency. Whole-study results and caveats: CVID subjects showed higher TCRbeta clonality than healthy controls. In common variable immunodeficiency, TCR beta chains reportedly carried fewer deletions and N-nucleotide insertions.

TCRdb's table, derived via immunoSEQ multiplex PCR, lists solely in-frame clones and lacks some. There are about 20,000 clones in the sample, none observed a single time. The table lists this clone with a few counts. Its cognate antigen is unknown. The observed sequence ends 3 residues before the CDR3 terminus, with the missing tail filled in from the germline J gene. CDR1 and CDR2 from the germline V gene are PRHDT and FYEKMQ (reference sequence). With V trimmed by 5 bases and J by 4 bases, 6 bases remained unmatched. The CDR3 is made up of 15 amino acids. The sequence derives from a human donor with common variable immunodeficiency. Sample: peripheral blood mononuclear cells. The rearrangement links TRBV13 to TRBJ2-1, with 9 positions matching TRBD2. CDR3 DNA (partial): TGTGCCAGCAGCACAAGCGGGGGGACATACAATGAG. This translates into CASSTSGGTYNE. The CDR3, in full, reads CASSTSGGTYNEQFF. Looking up the rest from reference TRBV13 and TRBJ2-1 gives the full variable domain: AAGVIQSPRHLIKEKRETATLKCYPIPRHDTVYWYQQGPGQDPQFLISFYEKMQSDKGSIPDRFSAQQFSDYHSELNMSSLELGDSALYFCASSTSGGTYNEQFFGPGTRLTVL.